Shown below are 4 T cell receptor beta chains from a single sample sequenced in a study of response to subunit inactivated influenza vaccine. One entry per CDR3 protein results from TCRdb running MiXCR on the RT-PCR reads. The data contain around 160,000 distinct CDR3 sequences, roughly 11% of them singletons. The sequenced sample was non-naive T cells sorted from PBMCs, obtained roughly 6 weeks after vaccination. The receptors come from a man aged 45-60 years who received an inactivated influenza vaccine.

This clonotype has more than one count but fewer than ten. The V call is TRBV11-2, the J call TRBJ2-1; 10 nucleotides agree with TRBD2. Per the germline V gene, CDR1 is SGHAT and CDR2 is FQNNGV. V shed 2 bases and J 10 bases; nucleotides not matched to a gene: 5. The CDR3 spans 14 residues. In DNA form, the CDR3 reads TGTGCCAGCAGCTTACTAGCGGGAGATTTCGAGCAGTTCTTC. Protein sequence: CASSLLAGDFEQFF.

V gene TRBV7-8 combines with J gene TRBJ2-3; D gene uncertain. CDR3 length: 14 residues. V was pared by 10 bases and J by 0 bases, with 14 bases between. CDR1 and CDR2 (germline): SGHVS, FQNEAQ. The CDR3 sequence is CAIVLVGSTDTQYF. The CDR3 DNA reads TGTGCCATCGTTCTTGTCGGTAGCACAGATACGCAGTATTTT. Full variable domain (outside the CDR3, taken from reference TRBV7-8 and TRBJ2-3): GAGVSQSPRYKVAKRGQDVALRCDPISGHVSLFWYQQALGQGPEFLTYFQNEAQLDKSGLPSDRFFAERPEGSVSTLKIQRTQQEDSAVYLCAIVLVGSTDTQYFGPGTRLTVL.

J is TRBJ2-7 and V is TRBV20-1, with D possibly being TRBD2 (7 bases). The CDR3 is made up of 14 amino acids. Deletions cut 7 bases from V and 4 bases from J, with 20 bases between. Germline V gene sequence: CDR1 DFQATT, CDR2 SNEGSKA (reference sequence). The CDR3, as DNA: TGCAGTGTTCAGCGGGGTCAGGGGTTATACGAGCAGTACTTC. Translated, it gives CSVQRGQGLYEQYF.

This clonotype was recorded a few times. V gene TRBV20-1 combines with J gene TRBJ1-5, with unresolved D. CDR1 DFQATT and CDR2 SNEGSKA come from the germline V gene (reference sequence). V was cut by 0 bases and J by 1 base, with 7 bases left in between. The CDR3 covers 14 residues. DNA of the CDR3: TGCAGTGCTAGAGATCAGCGGAGCAATCAGCCCCAGCATTTT. Its translation: CSARDQRSNQPQHF.